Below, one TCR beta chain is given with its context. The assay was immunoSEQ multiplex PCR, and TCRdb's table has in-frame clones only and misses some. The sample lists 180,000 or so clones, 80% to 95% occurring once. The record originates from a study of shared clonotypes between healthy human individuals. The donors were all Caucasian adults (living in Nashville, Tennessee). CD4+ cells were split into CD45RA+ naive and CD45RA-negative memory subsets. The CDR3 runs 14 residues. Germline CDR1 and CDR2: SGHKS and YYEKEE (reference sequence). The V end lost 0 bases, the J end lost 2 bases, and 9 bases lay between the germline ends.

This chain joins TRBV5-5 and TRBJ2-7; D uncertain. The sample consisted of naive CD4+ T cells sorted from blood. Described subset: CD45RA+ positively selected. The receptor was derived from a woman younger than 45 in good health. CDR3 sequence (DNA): TGTGCCAGCAGCTTGGATCCTAATCCCTACGAGCAGTACTTC. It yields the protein CASSLDPNPYEQYF.